This T cell receptor beta chain came from a study of tumor and adjacent non-tumor tissue in lung cancer. As for the study in general: The cohort had 12 to 13 adenocarcinoma, a couple of squamous cell and 1 small cell patients. About 4.17 million productive TCRbeta reads were obtained per sample on average.

This CDR3 has 15 residues. Germline V lookup: CDR1 SQVTM, CDR2 ANQGSEA. A modified ARM-PCR protocol with three rounds of nested PCR amplified TCRbeta. One entry per CDR3 protein results from TCRdb running MiXCR on the multiplex PCR reads. The repertoire holds 90,000 to 100,000 distinct CDR3 sequences, with 75% to 90% as singletons. The template was RNA from unsorted bulk tissue. This non-tumor lung sample came from over 3 cm beyond the tumor edge. Findings and caveats of the study: TCR diversity was significantly greater in tumor than normal lung tissue. Tumor repertoires had a smaller top 100 clone share than normal lung.

In this sample, this clonotype turned up once. The antigen is not known. The junction does not match germline at one end; this may be a read error. This rearrangement joins TRBV29-1 to TRBJ2-3; no firm D call. Sequencing used distant non-tumor lung tissue. The sequence derives from a man aged 55 to 69 with small cell lung cancer. The CDR3 DNA reads as TGCACCGTTGAGCTATCGGCCCGCCGCACAGATACGCAGTATTTT. It encodes CTVELSARRTDTQYF.